The next 19 T cell receptor beta chains were all read from a single sample in a study of shared clonotypes between healthy human individuals (TCRdb year 2020). Library creation used the immunoSEQ multiplex PCR assay. TCRdb obtained this table from immuneACCESS and retained in-frame rearrangements with V and J assigned. These tables miss some clones; where compared with another copy, unresolved V genes account for less than half of the shortfall, and the remainder is unexplained. The sample table holds 2 million to 2.5 million clones, of which approximately 90% were seen once. The leading ten clones occupy more than 0.35% of the sample. Sequenced material: naive CD4+ T cells from PBMCs. The sample's cell subset or site label is to be understood as: CD45RA+ positively selected. The receptors come from a man between 18 and 29 years old in good health. Some clones in this sample may be carry-over from other donors' samples.

This clone came up once. The rearrangement joins TRBV5-4 to TRBJ2-7; 8 bases fit TRBD1. This CDR3 comprises 15 residues. The ends lost 0 bases at V and 0 bases at J; junction bases unmatched: 2. CDR1 is SGHNT and CDR2 is YYREEE in the germline V gene (reference sequence). This chain's CDR3 is CASSLEQGGSYEQYF. The CDR3 nucleotides are TGTGCCAGCAGCTTGGAACAGGGGGGCTCCTACGAGCAGTACTTC.

This clone was seen a few times. V gene TRBV12-5 combines with J gene TRBJ1-1; D is uncertain. Trimming removed 6 bases at V and 3 bases at J, with 11 bases between. This CDR3 spans 13 amino acids. Germline CDR1 LGHNT, CDR2 FRNRAP. CDR3 loop: CASGSGLDTEAFF. The DNA of the CDR3 is TGTGCTAGTGGCTCCGGACTGGACACTGAAGCTTTCTTT. The whole variable domain, filled in from reference TRBV12-5 and TRBJ1-1, reads DARVTQTPRHKVTEMGQEVTMRCQPILGHNTVFWYRQTMMQGLELLAYFRNRAPLDDSGMPKDRFSAEMPDATLATLKIQPSEPRDSAVYFCASGSGLDTEAFFGQGTRLTVV.

This clone was counted once. This chain joins TRBV5-4 and TRBJ2-5; D might be TRBD2 (6 bases). The germline CDR1 and CDR2 sequences are SGHNT and YYREEE (reference sequence). V lost 2 bases to trimming and J lost 1 base, with 18 bases between them. This CDR3 is built from 17 residues. In nucleotides, the CDR3 is TGTGCCAGCAGCTTCGCGGGGAGTAGCTTTGTCCAAGAGACCCAGTACTTC. It is translated as CASSFAGSSFVQETQYF.

The CDR3 DNA reads TGCGCCAGCAGCTCGGGGGCGGGGCAGAACAATGAGCAGTTCTTC. Encoded protein: CASSSGAGQNNEQFF. The rearrangement joins TRBV5-1 to TRBJ2-1; D may be TRBD1 or TRBD2 (6 bases each). CDR3 length equals 15 residues. CDR1 is SGHRS, CDR2 YFSETQ, per germline. V was trimmed by 3 bases and J by 5 bases, leaving 15 bases between them.

The chain is built from TRBV19 and TRBJ1-5, with 9 bases identical to TRBD1. Germline values: CDR1 LNHDA, CDR2 SQIVND (reference sequence). CDR3 length: 15 amino acids. The V and J ends lost 6 bases and 7 bases, in that order; junction bases with no gene match: 10. CDR3 region: CASRFLQGARQPQHF. The CDR3 DNA is TGTGCCAGTAGATTTTTACAGGGGGCGCGACAGCCCCAGCATTTT.

This sequence joins TRBV29-1 and TRBJ1-1; no firm D call. The CDR3 contains 13 residues. Looked up from germline, CDR1 is SQVTM and CDR2 is ANQGSEA. V was cut by 8 bases and J by 5 bases, with 18 bases left in between. The CDR3 region is CSSTPRARTEAFF. CDR3 in DNA: TGCAGCTCGACACCCCGGGCGAGGACTGAAGCTTTCTTT.

CDR3 loop: CASSEWASGSYEQYF. The CDR3 DNA sequence: TGTGCCAGCAGTGAATGGGCCAGCGGGTCCTACGAGCAGTACTTC. The chain uses TRBV2 and TRBJ2-7; TRBD2 might be the D (6 bases). The CDR3 extends over 15 amino acids. Trimming cost V 2 bases and J 1 base, with 12 bases left between them. Germline values: CDR1 SNHLY, CDR2 FYNNEI.

As for this clone: This CDR3 is also generated by other DNA sequences in the sample. The chain links TRBV5-8 to TRBJ1-2; a possible D gene is TRBD1 (5 bases). V lost 2 bases, J lost 4 bases, and 9 bases lay in between. CDR1 SGHTS and CDR2 YDEGEE come from the germline V gene. The CDR3 has 13 amino acids. The CDR3 coding sequence is TGTGCCAGCAGCTTTTCAGGGTTCTATGGCTACACCTTC. It is translated as CASSFSGFYGYTF.

The gene calls are TRBV19 and TRBJ2-3; 11 positions match TRBD2. J lost 0 bases, V lost 4 bases, and 3 bases had no gene match. Germline V gives CDR1 LNHDA, CDR2 SQIVND (reference sequence). This CDR3 region has 16 residues. Here the CDR3 reads CASSTTSGASTDTQYF. The CDR3 region has the DNA TGTGCCAGTAGTACGACTAGCGGGGCTAGCACAGATACGCAGTATTTT.

The gene calls are TRBV7-9 and TRBJ1-2; no firm D call. There are 14 residues in the CDR3. V was pared by 1 base and J by 3 bases, with 9 bases between. In germline, CDR1 is SEHNR, CDR2 FQNEAQ (reference sequence). The CDR3 DNA reads TGTGCCAGCAGCTTAGACGGGCCTTACTATGGCTACACCTTC. This gives the protein CASSLDGPYYGYTF.

This clone is a singleton in its sample. The V gene is TRBV2, the J gene TRBJ2-5; 9 nucleotides line up with TRBD2. The J call may be incorrect, as the DNA end agrees better with TRBJ2-7. Germline lookup yields CDR1 SNHLY and CDR2 FYNNEI. CDR3 length equals 14 residues. CDR3 DNA: TGTGCCGGTTCTAGCGGGGTTAGCTCCTACGAGCAGTACTTC. This sequence encodes CAGSSGVSSYEQYF.

The chain employs TRBV4-1 and TRBJ2-2, with D perhaps TRBD2 (6 bases). Germline lookup yields CDR1 MGHRA and CDR2 YSYEKL. The V end lost 0 bases, the J end lost 8 bases, and 13 bases lay between the germline ends. This CDR3 spans 15 amino acids. The chain's CDR3 is CASSQDQVGGGELFF. The CDR3 DNA is TGCGCCAGCAGCCAAGATCAGGTCGGGGGTGGGGAGCTGTTTTTT.

The CDR3 DNA reads TGTGCCAGCACCCCCTACCATGGGCGCTACACCTTC. It specifies CASTPYHGRYTF. This chain links TRBV7-2 with TRBJ1-2; no definite D call. Germline CDR1 reads SGHTA; CDR2 reads FQGNSA. V gave up 7 bases and J gave up 9 bases, with 15 bases separating them. This CDR3 is built from 12 residues.

The CDR3 DNA is TGCAGCGTTGGACAGAGTTTGAACACTGAAGCTTTCTTT. Translating gives CSVGQSLNTEAFF. V and J are TRBV29-1 and TRBJ1-1; a weak D match, TRBD1 (5 bases). The CDR3 has 13 amino acids. V shed 4 bases and J shed 0 bases, with 9 bases lying between them. From germline, CDR1 is SQVTM and CDR2 ANQGSEA.

This clone came up a few times. The rearrangement uses TRBV18 and TRBJ1-1; D perhaps matches TRBD1 (6 bases). The V and J ends lost 1 base and 3 bases respectively, with 12 bases between them. This CDR3 has 15 residues. Per germline, CDR1 KGHSH and CDR2 LQKENI. CDR3: CASSPLSRGDTEAFF. For the CDR3, the DNA is TGTGCCAGCTCACCACTCTCCAGGGGTGACACTGAAGCTTTCTTT.

The rearrangement uses TRBV6-4 and TRBJ2-3; 13 nucleotides align to TRBD2. This CDR3 has 15 amino acids. CDR1 MRHNA and CDR2 SNTAGT come from the germline V gene. V lost 5 bases and J lost 4; bases outside the gene matches: 3. CDR3 sequence (DNA): TGTGCCAGCAGTCTACTAGCGGGAGGGTCAGATACGCAGTATTTT. It encodes CASSLLAGGSDTQYF.

Details on this clone: The junction shows a germline mismatch at one end, possibly a read error. The same CDR3 can be traced to other DNA sequences in this sample. The chain links TRBV5-6 to TRBJ1-2, with 7 bases that match TRBD1. CDR1 is SGHDT, CDR2 YYEEEE, per germline. The CDR3 extends over 12 amino acids. The CDR3 reads CASRGTDYGYTF. Here the CDR3 DNA reads TGTGCTAGCAGGGGGACAGACTATGGCTACACCTTC.

The CDR3 sequence: CASSRNSGSAETQYF. CDR3 coding DNA: TGTGCCAGCAGTCGAAATAGCGGGAGTGCAGAGACCCAGTACTTC. This sequence joins TRBV5-4 and TRBJ2-5, with TRBD2 matching 9 bases. Germline CDR1 reads SGHNT; CDR2 reads YYREEE (reference sequence). V dropped 5 bases and J dropped 4; count of bases not matched to a gene: 9. There are 15 residues in the CDR3.

V gene TRBV30 combines with J gene TRBJ1-3, with a weak D call TRBD1 (5 bases). This CDR3 is 15 amino acids long. The germline gives CDR1 GTSNPN, CDR2 SVGIG (reference sequence). V lost 1 base, J lost 2 bases, and 12 bases lay in between. This CDR3 reads CAWSDSGVTGNTIYF. Here the CDR3 DNA reads TGTGCCTGGAGTGACTCGGGGGTAACTGGAAACACCATATATTTT.